This is a list of T cell receptor beta chains from one sample in a study of cytomegalovirus exposure and HLA in healthy donors. Profiling relied on immunoSEQ multiplex PCR, and the TCRdb table lists in-frame clones only, not all of them. The repertoire holds roughly 43,000 clones, about 60% seen once, with 8.7% in the top ten. The sequencing input was PBMCs. These receptors originate from a human donor in good health. Both conserved end residues are part of each CDR3. D genes are given only for firm matches. Only some rows state a clone size, as once, few, many or a class for expanded clones.

V: TRBV19; J: TRBJ2-1; D: -; size: few; DNA: TGTGCCAGTAGTATTTTCGTTTCTAATGAGCAGTTCTTC; CDR3: CASSIFVSNEQFF
V: TRBV5-1; J: TRBJ1-5; D: -; size: -; DNA: TGCGCCAGCAGCTTGGCAGGGGTCAGCAATCAGCCCCAGCATTTT; CDR3: CASSLAGVSNQPQHF
V: TRBV9; J: TRBJ1-1; D: TRBD1; size: -; DNA: TGTGCCAGCAGCGAGGGGGACAGGGGCGAGACTGAAGCTTTCTTT; CDR3: CASSEGDRGETEAFF
V: TRBV2; J: TRBJ1-5; D: TRBD1; size: -; DNA: TGTGCCAGCAGTGGGGGACAGAGAAATCAGCCCCAGCATTTT; CDR3: CASSGGQRNQPQHF
V: TRBV10-3; J: TRBJ1-1; D: TRBD1; size: -; DNA: TGTGCCATCAGTGAGCGCCCCCCGGGACAGGGTAAAACTGAAGCTTTCTTT; CDR3: CAISERPPGQGKTEAFF
V: TRBV10-3; J: TRBJ1-1; D: TRBD1; size: few; DNA: TGTGCCATCAGTGTACAAGGGACAGGGGGCACTGAAGCTTTCTTT; CDR3: CAISVQGTGGTEAFF
V: TRBV5-1; J: TRBJ2-5; D: TRBD2; size: few; DNA: TGCGCCAGCAGCTCTCGGTGGACTAGCGGTGACCAAGAGACCCAGTACTTC; CDR3: CASSSRWTSGDQETQYF
V: TRBV6-4; J: TRBJ2-6; D: -; size: -; DNA: TGTGCCAGCAGTGCCCAGCCGGGACTTCTCGGCTCTGGGGCCAACGTCCTGACTTTC; CDR3: CASSAQPGLLGSGANVLTF
V: TRBV6-1; J: TRBJ1-2; D: TRBD1; size: -; DNA: TGTGCCAGCAGTGAAGCTACAGACAGGGGAAGAGGCTACACCTTC; CDR3: CASSEATDRGRGYTF
V: TRBV15; J: TRBJ2-5; D: TRBD1; size: few; DNA: TGTGCCACCACCCTTGGACAGGGTGGAGGGGAGACCCAGTACTTC; CDR3: CATTLGQGGGETQYF
V: TRBV2; J: TRBJ2-7; D: TRBD2; size: -; DNA: TGTGCCAGCAGTCTGGGACTATTCTACGAGCAGTACTTC; CDR3: CASSLGLFYEQYF
V: TRBV6-6; J: TRBJ2-7; D: -; size: -; DNA: TGTGCCAGCAGGCCCCCGGTGGGTAGCGGATCCTACGAGCAGTACTTC; CDR3: CASRPPVGSGSYEQYF
V: TRBV18; J: TRBJ1-5; D: TRBD1; size: few; DNA: TGTGCCAGCTCACCGGGACAGGTTCGGCCCCAGCATTTT; CDR3: CASSPGQVRPQHF
V: TRBV7-2; J: TRBJ1-1; D: -; size: -; DNA: TGTGCCAGCAGGACGGGGAGGTATTCCCTCCGGAACACTGAAGCTTTCTTT; CDR3: CASRTGRYSLRNTEAFF
V: TRBV5-1; J: TRBJ2-7; D: TRBD1; size: -; DNA: TGCGCCAGCAGCTGGGACAGGACCTACGAGCAGTACTTC; CDR3: CASSWDRTYEQYF
V: TRBV11-2; J: TRBJ1-2; D: -; size: few; DNA: TGTGCCAGCAGCCACTACCGGGGTTCCAGCCTAAACTATGGCTACACCTTC; CDR3: CASSHYRGSSLNYGYTF
V: TRBV30; J: TRBJ1-2; D: -; size: once; DNA: TGTGCCTGGAGAGATAAACAGTCGGCGGGCTATGGCTACACCTTC; CDR3: CAWRDKQSAGYGYTF
V: TRBV6-1; J: TRBJ1-1; D: -; size: -; DNA: TGTGCCAGCAGTAAACGGAGTTCTGAAGCTTTCTTT; CDR3: CASSKRSSEAFF
V: TRBV18; J: TRBJ2-1; D: -; size: -; DNA: TGTGCCAGCTCACCGGGGAGCTCCTACAATGAGCAGTTCTTC; CDR3: CASSPGSSYNEQFF
V: TRBV28; J: TRBJ1-5; D: -; size: -; DNA: TGTGCCAGCAGTCCCCTCGGCGCCCCAGGGGGCAATCAGCCCCAGCATTTT; CDR3: CASSPLGAPGGNQPQHF
V: TRBV29-1; J: TRBJ1-1; D: TRBD1; size: once; DNA: TGCAGCGCCGCGACAGGGAGCACTGAAGCCTTCTTT; CDR3: CSAATGSTEAFF
V: TRBV28; J: TRBJ2-7; D: TRBD1; size: -; DNA: TGTGCCAGCAGTTCAGGGACAGAAAACTACGAGCAGTACTTC; CDR3: CASSSGTENYEQYF